These T cell receptor beta chains were read from a single sample in a study of T cell repertoires in cytomegalovirus infection. Their antigens remain unidentified. TCRdb itself ran the reads through MiXCR, one entry per CDR3 protein. The sample lists around 540,000 distinct CDR3 sequences, about 33% seen once, with roughly 17% in the top ten. The sequencing here drew on cultured PBMCs, taken from culture after CMV antigen stimulation. These receptors were obtained from a human donor in good health (CMV status not recorded). Some clones in this sample may be carry-over from other donors' samples. The CDR3 runs from the conserved cysteine through the conserved F or W. The D gene is left open where the match is weak. Not every row has a clone size; where given, it reads once, few, many or a size class.

CDR3 protein | CDR3 DNA | J gene | clone size | V gene | D gene
CASSPEDRAYGYTF | TGTGCCAGCAGTCCCGAGGACAGGGCCTATGGCTACACCTTC | TRBJ1-2 | few | TRBV28 | TRBD1
CASSPLRADTQYF | TGTGCCAGCAGTCCCCTCAGGGCAGATACGCAGTATTTT | TRBJ2-3 | . | TRBV27 | .
CASSRLGNQPQHF | TGTGCCAGCAGCCGACTAGGCAATCAGCCCCAGCATTTT | TRBJ1-5 | . | TRBV7-8 | .
CASSQDPGSNYGYTF | TGTGCCAGCAGCCAAGACCCGGGTTCTAACTATGGCTACACCTTC | TRBJ1-2 | . | TRBV3-1 | .
CAISGDAGKAFF | TGTGCCATCAGTGGGGACGCCGGGAAAGCTTTCTTT | TRBJ1-1 | . | TRBV10-3 | .
CASSLGLGQGSAALHF | TGTGCCAGCAGCTTAGGTCTAGGGCAGGGGTCTGCGGCCCTCCACTTT | TRBJ1-6 | . | TRBV7-2 | .
CASKTRGPGSYNEQFF | TGCGCCAGCAAAACCAGGGGGCCAGGGTCCTACAATGAGCAGTTCTTC | TRBJ2-1 | few | TRBV5-1 | TRBD1
CASSVPFGGKNTEAFF | TGTGCCAGCAGCGTACCCTTTGGAGGGAAAAACACTGAAGCTTTCTTT | TRBJ1-1 | . | TRBV9 | .
CASSSGDRGPGTDTQYF | TGTGCCAGCAGCTCCGGGGACAGGGGGCCGGGCACAGATACGCAGTATTTT | TRBJ2-3 | . | TRBV7-9 | TRBD1
CASGSGKYNEQFF | TGTGCCAGTGGTAGCGGGAAGTACAATGAGCAGTTCTTC | TRBJ2-1 | . | TRBV28 | TRBD2
CASSRSGGHEQFF | TGTGCCAGCAGCCGGTCGGGGGGACATGAGCAGTTCTTC | TRBJ2-1 | . | TRBV6-2/TRBV6-3 | TRBD2
CASSPPGREFVNEQFF | TGTGCCAGCAGCCCCCCCGGGCGGGAGTTTGTGAATGAGCAGTTCTTC | TRBJ2-1 | . | TRBV7-8 | TRBD2
CASSSGLAGGPADTQYF | TGTGCCAGCAGCTCGGGACTAGCGGGAGGGCCCGCAGATACGCAGTATTTT | TRBJ2-3 | few | TRBV7-2 | TRBD2
CARRDGPTVFF | TGTGCCCGCAGGGACGGACCAACCGTGTTCTTC | TRBJ2-1 | . | TRBV6-2/TRBV6-3 | .
CASSSPRKGISYEQYF | TGTGCCAGCAGTTCCCCGCGAAAGGGGATAAGTTACGAGCAGTACTTC | TRBJ2-7 | few | TRBV28 | .
CASRAGGRGRKGELFF | TGTGCCAGTAGAGCGGGCGGGAGAGGTCGTAAAGGGGAGCTGTTTTTT | TRBJ2-2 | . | TRBV19 | TRBD2
CSVARDNQPQHF | TGCAGCGTTGCTCGTGACAATCAGCCCCAGCATTTT | TRBJ1-5 | . | TRBV29-1 | .
CSARVSGRGNEQFF | TGCAGTGCTAGGGTTAGCGGGAGAGGGAATGAGCAGTTCTTC | TRBJ2-1 | . | TRBV20-1 | TRBD2
CASSLGPIPDVNEQFF | TGTGCCAGCAGCTTGGGACCCATCCCCGACGTCAATGAGCAGTTCTTC | TRBJ2-1 | many | TRBV7-8 | .
CSVEGDSSFYGYTF | TGCAGCGTTGAAGGGGACAGTTCGTTCTATGGCTACACCTTC | TRBJ1-2 | once | TRBV29-1 | TRBD1
CASSGTGNVNQPQHF | TGTGCCAGCAGCGGGACAGGGAACGTTAATCAGCCCCAGCATTTT | TRBJ1-5 | few | TRBV6-2/TRBV6-3 | TRBD1
CASSASLRVESSQETQYF | TGTGCCAGCAGTGCTAGTCTCAGAGTGGAATCGAGCCAAGAGACCCAGTACTTC | TRBJ2-5 | few | TRBV6-2/TRBV6-3 | .
CASSLRQGRYEQYF | TGTGCCAGCAGCTTACGACAGGGTCGGTACGAGCAGTACTTC | TRBJ2-7 | many | TRBV7-8 | TRBD1
CASSQDLLVDEQFF | TGTGCCAGCAGCCAAGATCTTCTGGTCGATGAGCAGTTCTTC | TRBJ2-1 | . | TRBV4-2 | .
CASSEGDRWDTQYF | TGTGCCAGCAGTGAAGGAGATAGGTGGGATACGCAGTATTTT | TRBJ2-3 | many | TRBV6-1 | .
CASSQDVGLSTNEKLFF | TGCGCCAGCAGCCAAGATGTGGGGCTCTCAACTAATGAAAAACTGTTTTTT | TRBJ1-4 | . | TRBV4-3 | .
CASSVESSSYNEQFF | TGTGCCAGCAGCGTAGAGTCGAGCTCCTACAATGAGCAGTTCTTC | TRBJ2-1 | . | TRBV9 | .
CASSYGAPGTSQETQYF | TGTGCCAGCAGTTATGGAGCCCCCGGGACTTCCCAAGAGACCCAGTACTTC | TRBJ2-5 | once | TRBV6-2/TRBV6-3 | .
CASSSKPGLAGLHSYEQYF | TGTGCCAGCTCATCGAAACCAGGACTAGCGGGATTGCACTCCTACGAGCAGTACTTC | TRBJ2-7 | . | TRBV18 | TRBD2
CASSTVGGADAGNEKLFF | TGTGCCAGTAGTACCGTCGGGGGGGCAGACGCAGGGAATGAAAAACTGTTTTTT | TRBJ1-4 | few | TRBV19 | .
CAGRGQNYGYTF | TGTGCCGGGAGGGGACAGAACTATGGCTACACCTTC | TRBJ1-2 | . | TRBV19 | TRBD1
CAWSARLSSSTF | TGTGCCTGGAGTGCCCGGCTTTCATCGAGCACCTTC | TRBJ1-2 | . | TRBV30 | .
CASSDGQGGLYGYTF | TGTGCCAGCAGCGACGGACAGGGTGGGCTCTATGGCTACACCTTC | TRBJ1-2 | few | TRBV28 | TRBD1
CASRQRGSGGDTQYF | TGTGCCAGCAGACAGCGGGGGTCGGGAGGGGATACGCAGTATTTT | TRBJ2-3 | few | TRBV7-2 | TRBD2
CASSLQGGRDTQYF | TGTGCCAGCAGCTTGCAGGGGGGCAGAGATACGCAGTATTTT | TRBJ2-3 | . | TRBV7-6 | .
CASGLAPSSSDEQFF | TGTGCTAGTGGTTTGGCTCCTTCTAGCTCGGATGAGCAGTTCTTC | TRBJ2-1 | . | TRBV12-5 | .
CASAPGGLSGNTIYF | TGTGCCAGCGCTCCTGGAGGGCTCTCTGGAAACACCATATATTTT | TRBJ1-3 | . | TRBV9 | .
CASSSQWGGTVQETQYF | TGTGCCAGCAGCTCCCAATGGGGTGGGACAGTCCAAGAGACCCAGTACTTC | TRBJ2-5 | . | TRBV7-2 | TRBD1
CASSLAGTNFYEQYF | TGCGCCAGCAGCTTGGCCGGTACTAACTTCTACGAGCAGTACTTC | TRBJ2-7 | . | TRBV5-1 | .
CASSSLGSGRDTQYF | TGTGCCAGCAGTTCCCTGGGGAGCGGGAGAGATACGCAGTATTTT | TRBJ2-3 | many | TRBV12-3/TRBV12-4 | TRBD2
CASSLVGGGAHEQFF | TGTGCCAGCAGCTTAGTAGGGGGTGGGGCCCATGAGCAGTTCTTC | TRBJ2-1 | . | TRBV7-2 | .
CASTKQGDYGYTF | TGTGCCAGCACGAAACAGGGGGACTATGGCTACACCTTC | TRBJ1-2 | few | TRBV6-1 | TRBD1
CASSQRTGGHPYEQYF | TGTGCCAGCAGCCAAAGGACAGGGGGCCACCCATACGAGCAGTACTTC | TRBJ2-7 | few | TRBV5-4 | TRBD1
CASGLGGPAGNTIYF | TGTGCCAGCGGCCTCGGGGGACCGGCTGGAAACACCATATATTTT | TRBJ1-3 | . | TRBV28 | .
CASSMTGTNTEAFF | TGTGCCAGCAGCATGACAGGGACGAACACTGAAGCTTTCTTT | TRBJ1-1 | few | TRBV11-3 | TRBD1
CASRKGRTDTQYF | TGTGCCAGCAGGAAGGGTCGCACAGATACGCAGTATTTT | TRBJ2-3 | few | TRBV7-2 | .
CASSLDQGGTSTLNEQFF | TGTGCCAGCAGCTTAGATCAAGGGGGGACTAGTACTCTTAATGAGCAGTTCTTC | TRBJ2-1 | many | TRBV11-3 | TRBD2
CASSLGLTSDEQFF | TGTGCCAGCAGCTTAGGGCTGACTAGCGATGAGCAGTTCTTC | TRBJ2-1 | . | TRBV11-1 | TRBD2
CASSLVSGHNEQFF | TGTGCCAGCAGCTTAGTTTCGGGGCACAATGAGCAGTTCTTC | TRBJ2-1 | . | TRBV7-2 | .
CASSLGVRSGNTIYF | TGTGCCAGCAGCTTAGGGGTTCGCTCTGGAAACACCATATATTTT | TRBJ1-3 | few | TRBV11-3 | .
CASSLGLAGGSYQETQYF | TGTGCCAGCAGCTTGGGACTAGCGGGAGGATCCTACCAAGAGACCCAGTACTTC | TRBJ2-5 | . | TRBV7-9 | TRBD2
CASSQDKVVTDTQYF | TGCGCCAGCAGCCAAGACAAGGTGGTCACAGATACGCAGTATTTT | TRBJ2-3 | . | TRBV4-3 | .
CASSPTSGRANGELFF | TGTGCCAGCAGCCCTACTAGCGGGAGGGCCAACGGGGAGCTGTTTTTT | TRBJ2-2 | few | TRBV7-3 | TRBD2
CASSWTSGRVLQTDTQYF | TGTGCCAGCAGCTGGACTAGCGGGAGGGTCCTACAGACAGATACGCAGTATTTT | TRBJ2-3 | many | TRBV7-2 | TRBD2